A single sample gave rise to the 27 T cell receptor beta chains below, sequenced in a study of shared clonotypes between healthy human individuals. The protocol was immunoSEQ multiplex PCR, while the TCRdb copy is restricted to in-frame clones and leaves out a portion. This sample carries roughly 1.5 million clones, 98% of them seen once, and the ten largest clones take about 0.45%. Material: naive CD4+ T cells sorted from blood. The subset denotes: CD45RA+ positively selected. These receptors originate from a young man in good health.

The V call is TRBV27, the J call TRBJ2-7; TRBD2 matches 8 bases. Trimming removed 6 bases from V and 3 bases from J; junction bases left unmatched: 13. Per germline, CDR1 MNHEY and CDR2 SMNVEV (reference sequence). The CDR3 consists of 16 residues. The CDR3 sequence: CASREKRASGRYEQYF. CDR3 coding DNA: TGTGCCAGCAGGGAAAAAAGGGCTAGCGGGCGCTACGAGCAGTACTTC.

This chain connects TRBV5-1 to TRBJ2-3, with TRBD1 identical over 9 bases. Trimming removed 0 bases from V and 2 bases from J; junction bases left unmatched: 7. The length of the CDR3 is 17 residues. Germline V CDR1 and CDR2: SGHRS, YFSETQ. The DNA for the CDR3 is TGCGCCAGCAGCTTGGGTAAAGGGACAGGGTTCACAGATACGCAGTATTTT. Its translation: CASSLGKGTGFTDTQYF.

The rearrangement links TRBV14 to TRBJ2-2; the D is unclear. V was clipped by 1 base and J by 9 bases, with 6 bases between them. This CDR3 is built from 12 residues. Germline assignment: CDR1 SGHDN and CDR2 FVKESK. CDR3 DNA sequence: TGTGCCAGCAGCCAAGTACCCCGGGAGCTGTTTTTT. Translated, it gives CASSQVPRELFF.

The chain joins TRBV5-1 to TRBJ2-7, with 12 bases identical to TRBD2. Germline CDR1 SGHRS, CDR2 YFSETQ. The CDR3 spans 15 residues. The junction had 4 bases not matched to a gene; V was cut back by 2 bases and J by 4 bases. CDR3 nucleotide sequence: TGCGCCAGCAGCTTCCGACTAGCGGGAGTGTACGAGCAGTACTTC. Translated, it gives CASSFRLAGVYEQYF. The variable domain in full, completed from reference TRBV5-1 and TRBJ2-7, reads KAGVTQTPRYLIKTRGQQVTLSCSPISGHRSVSWYQQTPGQGLQFLFEYFSETQRNKGNFPGRFSGRQFSNSRSEMNVSTLELGDSALYLCASSFRLAGVYEQYFGPGTRLTVT.

The genes are TRBV27 and TRBJ2-3; a weak D match, TRBD2 (5 bases). With 7 bases removed from V and 1 base from J, the gap between germline ends came to 24 bases. The CDR3 is 18 amino acids. Germline values: CDR1 MNHEY, CDR2 SMNVEV (reference sequence). The CDR3 spells CASILPVVRGLGTDTQYF. Here the CDR3 DNA reads TGTGCCAGCATTCTCCCCGTAGTTCGGGGATTGGGCACAGATACGCAGTATTTT.

The chain combines TRBV2 with TRBJ2-7; D might be TRBD1 (6 bases). V was pared by 6 bases and J by 2 bases, with 20 bases between. There are 16 residues in the CDR3. CDR1 is SNHLY and CDR2 is FYNNEI in the germline V gene. The CDR3 DNA follows: TGTGCCAGCAGCAGGCTCCGGGACAACAGGCCCTACGAGCAGTACTTC. The encoded protein is CASSRLRDNRPYEQYF.

J is TRBJ1-5 and V is TRBV30; no firm D call. V was trimmed by 2 bases and J by 5 bases, leaving 10 bases between them. The germline CDR1 and CDR2 sequences are GTSNPN and SVGIG (reference sequence). The CDR3 has 13 amino acids. Here the CDR3 reads CAWSQAKDQPQHF. The CDR3 region has the DNA TGTGCCTGGAGTCAGGCCAAAGATCAGCCCCAGCATTTT.

The genes are TRBV2 and TRBJ2-2; tentatively, D is TRBD2 (5 bases). This CDR3 is built from 15 residues. V shed 5 bases and J shed 3 bases, with 13 bases lying between them. The germline gives CDR1 SNHLY, CDR2 FYNNEI. The CDR3 bases are TGTGCCAGCAGTCTTGGGAGAGCGTACACCGGGGAGCTGTTTTTT. The encoded protein is CASSLGRAYTGELFF.

The chain combines TRBV5-1 with TRBJ2-1, with TRBD2 matching 10 bases. There are 16 residues in the CDR3. The germline V gene encodes CDR1 SGHRS and CDR2 YFSETQ. The V segment lost 4 bases and the J segment 4 bases; nucleotides outside the gene matches: 8. DNA for the CDR3: TGCGCCAGCAGCACTCTAGCGGGAGATTATTACAATGAGCAGTTCTTC. Residues: CASSTLAGDYYNEQFF.

This clone was seen just once. The chain has TRBV5-4 and TRBJ2-5, with 8 bases lining up with TRBD1. The length of the CDR3 is 14 residues. V trimming: 4 bases; J trimming: 5 bases; junction bases outside the gene matches: 7. Germline CDR1 reads SGHNT; CDR2 reads YYREEE (reference sequence). The CDR3 DNA sequence: TGTGCCAGCAGCAAACCAGGGGGCCCGGAGACCCAGTACTTC. Amino acid sequence: CASSKPGGPETQYF.

The V gene is TRBV1, the J gene TRBJ2-1; the table assigns TRBD1, which was not confirmed against the DNA. TRBV1 counts as a pseudogene. The CDR3 spans 17 residues. The CDR3 loop is CTSSQDKTGEAYNEQFF. In DNA, the CDR3 is TGCACCAGCAGCCAAGATAAGACAGGGGAGGCCTACAATGAGCAGTTCTTC.

The J gene is TRBJ2-6, the V gene TRBV10-2; D gene ambiguous. CDR3 size: 16 residues. Between the trimmed V and J ends, which lost 5 bases and 4 bases, there was a span of 15 bases. Per germline, CDR1 WSHSY and CDR2 SAAADI. CDR3 DNA sequence: TGCGCCAGCAGTCCGCTCATAAGGGCCGGGGCCAACGTCCTGACTTTC. Amino acids: CASSPLIRAGANVLTF.

The chain is built from TRBV7-9 and TRBJ1-4; D might be TRBD1 (5 bases). CDR3 length: 15 residues. V was pared by 5 bases and J by 6 bases, with 16 bases between. Germline assignment: CDR1 SEHNR and CDR2 FQNEAQ (reference sequence). CDR3 protein: CASSPGRGRDEKLFF. The CDR3 nucleotides read TGTGCCAGCAGCCCAGGCCGGGGGAGGGATGAAAAACTGTTTTTT.

V is TRBV7-6 and J is TRBJ2-7; D gene ambiguous. Trimming left V 8 bases short and J 2 bases short, with 10 bases between. The CDR3 spans 12 residues. Germline V gene lookup returns CDR1 SGHVS and CDR2 FNYEAQ. The CDR3 spells CASSKGPYEQYF. The CDR3 nucleotides read TGTGCCAGCTCCAAGGGTCCCTACGAGCAGTACTTC. Filled out from reference TRBV7-6 and TRBJ2-7, the complete variable domain reads GAGVSQSPRYKVTKRGQDVALRCDPISGHVSLYWYRQALGQGPEFLTYFNYEAQQDKSGLPNDRFSAERPEGSISTLTIQRTEQRDSAMYRCASSKGPYEQYFGPGTRLTVT.

The rearrangement joins TRBV18 to TRBJ2-1; TRBD2 might be the D (7 bases). Germline V gene lookup returns CDR1 KGHSH and CDR2 LQKENI. The CDR3 totals 15 residues. V was trimmed by 2 bases and J by 5 bases, leaving 13 bases between them. The CDR3: CASSPRGTKNNEQFF. CDR3 nucleotides: TGTGCCAGCTCACCAAGGGGGACTAAAAACAATGAGCAGTTCTTC.

The chain couples TRBV28 to TRBJ2-3, with D perhaps matching TRBD1 (6 bases). V was pared by 7 bases and J by 5 bases, with 16 bases between. This CDR3 region has 14 residues. Germline-derived CDR1 and CDR2 are MDHEN and SYDVKM. CDR3 DNA sequence: TGTGCCAGCAAGGAACAGGGCAGGGGAGATACGCAGTATTTT. Translation gives CASKEQGRGDTQYF.

The genes are TRBV6-6 and TRBJ2-5; 9 nucleotides agree with TRBD1. The CDR3 is made up of 14 amino acids. The V and J ends lost 6 bases and 5 bases, in that order; junction bases with no gene match: 7. In germline, CDR1 is MNHNY, CDR2 SVGAGI (reference sequence). The CDR3: CASSRQGGKETQYF. CDR3 in DNA: TGTGCCAGCAGCCGACAGGGGGGTAAGGAGACCCAGTACTTC.

The V call is TRBV7-9, the J call TRBJ2-3; possible D gene TRBD2, 7 bases. V dropped 5 bases and J dropped 6 bases, with 12 bases sitting between them. Germline loops: CDR1 SEHNR, CDR2 FQNEAQ (reference sequence). CDR3 size: 13 residues. CDR3: CASSQAGADTQYF. The CDR3 coding sequence is TGTGCCAGCAGCCAGGCGGGGGCCGATACGCAGTATTTT.

The chain carries TRBV4-1 and TRBJ2-7; 9 bases map to TRBD2. The trim removed 3 bases at V and 3 bases at J, leaving 6 bases unmatched. This CDR3 spans 15 amino acids. From germline, CDR1 is MGHRA and CDR2 YSYEKL. This chain's CDR3 is CASSHPASGNYEQYF. The CDR3, as DNA: TGCGCCAGCAGCCACCCAGCTAGCGGGAACTACGAGCAGTACTTC.

J is TRBJ1-5 and V is TRBV7-2; TRBD1 agrees at 7 bases. In germline, CDR1 is SGHTA, CDR2 FQGNSA. The CDR3 is 15 residues long. V shed 5 bases, J shed 4 bases, and the junction held 8 bases outside the gene matches. The CDR3: CASSPRQGQNQPQHF. In nucleotides, the CDR3 is TGTGCCAGCAGCCCCAGACAGGGCCAAAATCAGCCCCAGCATTTT.

V and J are TRBV9 and TRBJ1-3; TRBD1 agrees at 7 bases. The V gene end was trimmed by 0 bases and the J gene end by 3 bases; junction bases not matched to a gene: 6. This CDR3 is built from 16 residues. CDR1 and CDR2 (germline): SGDLS, YYNGEE. CDR3 protein: CASSVEAGGIGNTIYF. In DNA, the CDR3 is TGTGCCAGCAGCGTAGAGGCAGGGGGAATTGGAAACACCATATATTTT.

This chain uses TRBV10-3 with TRBJ2-4; D may be TRBD1 (6 bases). The germline gives CDR1 ENHRY, CDR2 SYGVKD. The CDR3 runs to 16 residues. Trimming shortened V by 1 base and J by 1 base, and 11 bases separated the two germline ends. The CDR3 nucleotides are TGTGCCATCAGTGAGTGGGGGCGCATGGCCAAAAACATTCAGTACTTC. Translating gives CAISEWGRMAKNIQYF.

The chain's CDR3 is CASSKDRGTRRMACTDTQYF. The CDR3 DNA follows: TGTGCCAGCAGCAAAGACCGAGGTACCAGGAGGATGGCCTGCACAGATACGCAGTATTTT. The chain carries TRBV21-1 and TRBJ2-3; the listed D gene, TRBD2, was not tested against the DNA. TRBV21-1 is described as a pseudogene. The CDR3 totals 20 residues.

Comment on this clone: The germline gene is not matched at one end of the junction; a read error may be the cause. The genes are TRBV7-7 and TRBJ2-2, with D possibly being TRBD2 (6 bases). This CDR3 spans 15 amino acids. Germline assignment: CDR1 SSHAT and CDR2 FNYEAQ (reference sequence). CDR3 coding DNA: TGTGCCAGCGGCTTAGCGGATAGGAACACCGGGGAGCTGTTTTTT. Its protein is CASGLADRNTGELFF.

As concerns this clone: The sample has other DNA sequences that encode this CDR3 too. The rearrangement joins TRBV6-5 to TRBJ2-5, with D possibly matching TRBD1 (5 bases). V gave up 2 bases and J gave up 1 base, with 5 bases separating them. Germline V gene lookup returns CDR1 MNHEY and CDR2 SVGAGI. CDR3 length equals 13 residues. This CDR3 is CASSYTGQETQYF. The CDR3 region has the DNA TGTGCCAGCAGTTACACAGGCCAAGAGACCCAGTACTTC.

V is TRBV5-1 and J is TRBJ2-3; D is perhaps TRBD2 (6 bases). CDR3 size: 14 residues. V dropped 3 bases and J dropped 3 bases, with 11 bases sitting between them. From germline, CDR1 is SGHRS and CDR2 YFSETQ. CDR3 nucleotides: TGCGCCAGCAGCTACGGGAGCCCTACAGATACGCAGTATTTT. It codes for CASSYGSPTDTQYF.

The chain carries TRBV28 and TRBJ1-5, with D possibly TRBD1 on 5 matching bases. The length of the CDR3 is 13 residues. CDR1 MDHEN and CDR2 SYDVKM come from the germline V gene. V lost 6 bases, J lost 6 bases, and 12 bases lay in between. CDR3 amino acids: CASSPWGGQPQHF. The CDR3 nucleotides read TGTGCCAGCAGCCCCTGGGGCGGTCAGCCCCAGCATTTT.